This record looks at one TCR beta chain sequence and its context. The antigen is unknown. Germline CDR1 reads LGHNA; CDR2 reads YSLEER. CDR3 size: 13 residues. Deletions cut 3 bases from V and 8 bases from J, with 13 bases between. The data belong to a study of cytomegalovirus exposure and HLA in healthy donors. Notes on the study in general: CMV serostatus was the only recorded immune exposure for donors.

In the PCR, 60 Vbeta and 13 Jbeta primers were used. This table comes from immunoSEQ multiplex PCR, and its TCRdb copy is limited to in-frame clones, with some not included. The sample carries about 160,000 clones, around 80% recorded once. This receptor was taken from a male donor in good health and CMV-seropositive. The chain employs TRBV4-3 and TRBJ1-2; D is uncertain. The sequencing input was PBMCs. The CDR3 coding sequence is TGCGCCAGCAGCCAGGAGGATTTTTCGGGCTACACCTTC. Protein product: CASSQEDFSGYTF.